One sample yielded the 2 T cell receptor beta chains listed below, sequenced in a study of Tregs in tolerant kidney transplant recipients. Related graft donors supplied nonmyeloablative bone marrow transplants, and mixed chimerism was transient. Assay used: immunoSEQ multiplex PCR; TCRdb lists only in-frame clones, some missing. In the table there are approximately 60,000 clones, around 87% of which are singletons. Sample: CD4+ T cells from blood (PBMCs), taken 6 months after the transplant. The receptors come from a human patient who received a combined kidney and bone marrow transplant. Some of the T cells might come from the graft donor.

This clone was seen once. This rearrangement joins TRBV11-3 to TRBJ2-3, with 7 bases identical to TRBD2. V shed 5 bases, J shed 3 bases, and the junction held 8 bases outside the gene matches. The germline CDR1 and CDR2 sequences are SGHNT and YENEEA. The CDR3 has 15 amino acids. This CDR3 is CASSPSSGATDTQYF. The DNA for the CDR3 is TGTGCCAGCAGCCCATCTAGCGGAGCTACAGATACGCAGTATTTT.

This clone was seen more than once but under ten times. This sequence joins TRBV15 and TRBJ1-3; 8 bases line up with TRBD1. V was clipped by 3 bases and J by 7 bases; unmatched bases: 11. Per germline, CDR1 LNHNV and CDR2 YYDKDF (reference sequence). CDR3 size: 16 residues. The CDR3 DNA follows: TGTGCCACCAGCAGGGACAGGGTCGAGGGTGGTAACACCATATATTTT. Encoded protein: CATSRDRVEGGNTIYF.